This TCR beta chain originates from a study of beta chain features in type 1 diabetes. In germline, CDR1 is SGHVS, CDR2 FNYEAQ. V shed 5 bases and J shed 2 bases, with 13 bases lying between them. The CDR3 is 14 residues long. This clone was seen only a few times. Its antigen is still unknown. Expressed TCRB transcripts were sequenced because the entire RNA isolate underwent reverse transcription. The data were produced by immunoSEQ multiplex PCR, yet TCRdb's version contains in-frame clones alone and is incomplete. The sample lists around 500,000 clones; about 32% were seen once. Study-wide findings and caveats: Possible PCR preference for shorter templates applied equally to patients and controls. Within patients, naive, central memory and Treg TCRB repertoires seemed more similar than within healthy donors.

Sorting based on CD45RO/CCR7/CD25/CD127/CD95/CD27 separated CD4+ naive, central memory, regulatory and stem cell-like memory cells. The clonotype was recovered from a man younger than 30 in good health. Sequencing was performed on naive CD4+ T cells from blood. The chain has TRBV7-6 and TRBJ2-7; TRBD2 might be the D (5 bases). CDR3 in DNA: TGTGCCAGCAGCCGGGGTTGGGAAACCTACGAGCAGTACTTC. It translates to CASSRGWETYEQYF.